The clone carrying this TCR beta chain was observed a handful of times. Its antigen is still unknown. TCRdb re-called the 5' RACE reads through MiXCR, storing one row per CDR3 protein. The sample consists of 16,000 or so distinct CDR3 sequences, 5.5% to 6% of them appearing once. Time point noted: sample taken at primary tumor resection. The CDR3 consists of 16 residues. In germline, CDR1 is SEHNR, CDR2 FQNEAQ (reference sequence). V lost 4 bases and J 0 bases, leaving 13 bases between the germline ends. This sample is part of a study of spatial heterogeneity in lung cancer. The study's findings and limits: The numbers of ubiquitous and regional expanded TCRs correlated with ubiquitous and regional nonsynonymous mutations, respectively. Counts that tracked tumor mutation counts were those of expanded intratumoral alpha and beta TCRs.

V is TRBV7-9 and J is TRBJ2-4; D remains ambiguous. The receptor comes from a female donor with early-stage non-small cell lung cancer. The sample consisted of lung tumor tissue, taken at surgery. CDR3 DNA: TGTGCCAGCAGCTCCTCCGGGTCCGTAGCCAAAAACATTCAGTACTTC. The encoded protein is CASSSSGSVAKNIQYF.